The entry that follows covers one T cell receptor (beta chain) sequence. What it binds is not known. The template was genomic DNA from peripheral blood, not RNA. V lost 10 bases, J lost 6 bases, and 16 bases stayed unmatched. This CDR3 is 16 amino acids long. The germline V gene has CDR1 MNHEY and CDR2 SVGAGI. Multiplex touch-down PCR with TRB-A/B primers amplified rearranged V-D-J TRB sequences. TCRdb processed the multiplex PCR reads anew with MiXCR; each CDR3 protein has one entry. The sample records 10,000 to 15,000 distinct CDR3 sequences, roughly 36% being singletons. This sample was included in a study of T cell repertoires in aging, cancer and after chemotherapy. About the study: Repeat sampling of healthy donors over several months to years showed clear clonal overlap. Roughly 8.9 million TCR reads were in the whole dataset.

General observations from the study: In cancer patients, declining TCR diversity with age involved lost richness and lost evenness. Untreated cancer patients had significantly lower blood TCR diversity than age-matched healthy donors.

The chain is built from TRBV6-5 and TRBJ2-3; 10 bases fit TRBD2. This TCR derives from a human donor in good health. The donor label of this sample is uncertain. The specimen sequenced was blood. CDR3 amino acids: CAIRLNSGGISDTQYF. CDR3 coding DNA: TGTGCCATCAGATTGAATAGCGGGGGGATATCGGATACGCAGTATTTT.